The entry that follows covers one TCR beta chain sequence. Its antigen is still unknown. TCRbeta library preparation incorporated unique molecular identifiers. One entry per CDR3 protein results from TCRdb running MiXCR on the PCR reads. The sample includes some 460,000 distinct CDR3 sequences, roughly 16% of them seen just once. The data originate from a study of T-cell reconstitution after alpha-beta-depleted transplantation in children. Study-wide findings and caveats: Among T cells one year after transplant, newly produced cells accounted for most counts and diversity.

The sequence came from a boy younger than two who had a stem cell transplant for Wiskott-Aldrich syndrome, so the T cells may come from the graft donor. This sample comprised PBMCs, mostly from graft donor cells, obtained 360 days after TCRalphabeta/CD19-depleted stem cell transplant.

The CDR3, as DNA: TGTGCCAGCAGCGACGAGGACCGGAGCCAGTACTTC. This sequence encodes CASSDEDRSQYF. This chain connects TRBV7-9 to TRBJ2-5; no definite D call. The CDR3 contains 12 residues. Between the trimmed V and J ends, which lost 5 bases and 10 bases, there was a span of 14 bases. Germline values: CDR1 SEHNR, CDR2 FQNEAQ (reference sequence).